The clone carrying this T cell receptor (beta chain) was observed a few times. Its matching antigen is unknown. This sample is part of a study of cytomegalovirus exposure and HLA in healthy donors. Study at large: Early release data held 85 million to 95 million unique TCRs from HLA-typed donors. Overall study results and limits: In a later analysis, V- and J-gene trimming of beta chains associated with a DCLRE1C missense variant, replicated independently. Investigators reported more than 150 TCR beta chains as tied to cytomegalovirus.

It was with 60 Vbeta and 13 Jbeta primers that the PCR ran. Assay: immunoSEQ multiplex PCR; the TCRdb copy retains only in-frame clones and omits some. Here the sample spans approximately 200,000 clones, about 77% being singletons. CDR1 and CDR2 from the germline V gene are MNHEY and SMNVEV (reference sequence). This CDR3 spans 14 amino acids. The TCR sequence derives from a woman aged 30 to 39 in good health and CMV-seropositive. This chain connects TRBV27 to TRBJ2-5; TRBD2 agrees at 8 bases. The specimen was PBMCs. Written as DNA, the CDR3 is TGTGCTAGCGGGGCCTTGGGTCCACAAGAGACCCAGTACTTC. Its protein product is CASGALGPQETQYF.